This is a list of T cell receptor beta chains from one sample in a study of blood T cell repertoires in COVID-19. Data came from immunoSEQ multiplex PCR; TCRdb stores just in-frame clones and leaves some out. The sample contains 100,000 to 150,000 clones, around nine tenths of which appear only once. Sample: peripheral blood. Source of these receptors: a middle-aged man with active or convalescent COVID-19. Both conserved end residues are part of each CDR3. D genes are given only for firm matches.

CDR3aa | CDR3nt | j_gene | d_gene | v_gene
CASSPREDRGQYF | TGTGCCAGCTCACCCCGGGAGGACCGTGGGCAGTACTTC | TRBJ2-7 | TRBD2 | TRBV18
CASSPGPSGGASSYEQYF | TGTGCCAGCTCACCTGGTCCCAGCGGGGGTGCATCGTCCTACGAGCAGTACTTC | TRBJ2-7 | TRBD2 | TRBV18
CASSIRSIGGGSGTDTQYF | TGTGCCAGTAGTATAAGATCTATTGGCGGCGGGAGTGGCACAGATACGCAGTATTTT | TRBJ2-3 | TRBD2 | TRBV19
CAPGSGANVLTF | TGTGCCCCCGGCTCTGGGGCCAACGTCCTGACTTTC | TRBJ2-6 | NA | TRBV21-1
CASSLALAGATDTQYF | TGTGCCAGCAGCTTAGCGCTAGCGGGGGCCACAGATACGCAGTATTTT | TRBJ2-3 | TRBD2 | TRBV7-9
CASSHNRGSGEKLFF | TGTGCCAGCAGTCATAACAGGGGTAGTGGTGAAAAACTGTTTTTT | TRBJ1-4 | TRBD1 | TRBV6-5
CAWSVIGTGSYEQYF | TGTGCCTGGAGTGTAATCGGGACAGGGTCCTACGAGCAGTACTTC | TRBJ2-7 | TRBD1 | TRBV30
CASSLWATTYEQYF | TGTGCCAGCAGTTTATGGGCCACGACCTACGAGCAGTACTTC | TRBJ2-7 | NA | TRBV28
CASTIGGGAFGKLFF | TGTGCCAGCACAATCGGGGGGGGCGCGTTCGGAAAACTGTTTTTT | TRBJ1-4 | NA | TRBV6-5
CASSLQSRQGQPQHF | TGTGCCAGCAGTCTCCAGTCTCGGCAGGGGCAGCCCCAGCATTTT | TRBJ1-5 | NA | TRBV28
CASSAHPKARGGQYF | TGTGCCAGCAGCGCCCACCCTAAGGCTCGCGGGGGGCAGTATTTT | TRBJ2-3 | TRBD2 | TRBV9
CASSAGLAGGHHQYF | TGCGCCAGCAGCGCCGGACTAGCGGGGGGGCATCACCAGTACTTC | TRBJ2-7 | TRBD2 | TRBV5-1
CAISSDRVGEAFF | TGTGCCATCAGTTCTGACAGGGTCGGGGAAGCTTTCTTT | TRBJ1-1 | TRBD1 | TRBV10-3
CASSRMGVRVNEQFF | TGTGCCAGTAGTAGGATGGGAGTAAGGGTAAATGAGCAGTTCTTC | TRBJ2-1 | NA | TRBV19
CSVGGTGVNEQFF | TGCAGCGTTGGGGGGACAGGGGTCAATGAGCAGTTCTTC | TRBJ2-1 | TRBD1 | TRBV29-1
CASSRTSGHYEQYF | TGTGCCAGCAGCCGGACTAGCGGGCACTACGAGCAGTACTTC | TRBJ2-7 | TRBD2 | TRBV6-5
CASSPQGDRVPGELFF | TGTGCCAGCAGTCCCCAAGGGGACAGGGTTCCCGGGGAGCTGTTTTTT | TRBJ2-2 | TRBD1 | TRBV25-1